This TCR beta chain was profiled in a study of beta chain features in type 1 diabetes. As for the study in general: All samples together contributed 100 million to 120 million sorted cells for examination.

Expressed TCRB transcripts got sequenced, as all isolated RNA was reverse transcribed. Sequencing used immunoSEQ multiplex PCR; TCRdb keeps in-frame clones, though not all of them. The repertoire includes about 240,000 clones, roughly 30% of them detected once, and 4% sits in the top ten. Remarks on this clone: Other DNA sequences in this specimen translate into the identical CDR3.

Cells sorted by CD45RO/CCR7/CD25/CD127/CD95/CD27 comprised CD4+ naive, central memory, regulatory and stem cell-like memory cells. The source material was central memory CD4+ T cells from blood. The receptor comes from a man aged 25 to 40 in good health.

For the CDR3, the DNA is TGTGCCAGCAGCTCCACGGCCTATGGCTACACCTTC. As protein: CASSSTAYGYTF. The rearrangement joins TRBV7-2 to TRBJ1-2; D uncertain. Germline lookup yields CDR1 SGHTA and CDR2 FQGNSA. The CDR3 is 12 amino acids. Trimming took 4 bases from V and 4 from J, leaving 7 bases between them. The complete variable domain, with remaining parts taken from reference TRBV7-2 and TRBJ1-2, reads GAGVSQSPSNKVTEKGKDVELRCDPISGHTALYWYRQSLGQGLEFLIYFQGNSAPDKSGLPSDRFSAERTGGSVSTLTIQRTQQEDSAVYLCASSSTAYGYTFGSGTRLTVV.